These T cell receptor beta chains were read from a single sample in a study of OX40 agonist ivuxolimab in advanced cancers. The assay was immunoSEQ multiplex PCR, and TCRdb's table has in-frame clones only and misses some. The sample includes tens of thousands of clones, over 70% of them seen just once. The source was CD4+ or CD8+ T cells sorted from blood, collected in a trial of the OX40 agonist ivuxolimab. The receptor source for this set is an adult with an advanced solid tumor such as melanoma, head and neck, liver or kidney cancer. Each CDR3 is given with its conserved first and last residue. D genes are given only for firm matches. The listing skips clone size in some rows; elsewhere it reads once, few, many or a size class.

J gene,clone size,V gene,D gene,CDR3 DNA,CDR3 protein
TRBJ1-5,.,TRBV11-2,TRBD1,TGTGCCAGCAGCTCGGGACAGACAAGCAATCAGCCCCAGCATTTT,CASSSGQTSNQPQHF
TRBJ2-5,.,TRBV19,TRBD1,TGTGCCAGTAGGCCCCGGGACAGGGGCATCGAGACCCAGTACTTC,CASRPRDRGIETQYF
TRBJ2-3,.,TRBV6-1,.,TGTGCCAGCAGTGAGTTCGGGGGAGCCGCTGGGGATACGCAGTATTTT,CASSEFGGAAGDTQYF
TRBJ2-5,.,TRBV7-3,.,TGTGCCAGCACCGCGGGTAGGGGTTTTGGCGAGACCCAGTACTTC,CASTAGRGFGETQYF
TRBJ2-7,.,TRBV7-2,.,TGTGCCAGCAGCTTAGCAGGTCAGGGTCTAATTCACGAGCAGTACTTC,CASSLAGQGLIHEQYF
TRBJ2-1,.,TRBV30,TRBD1,TGTGCCTGGGCCGGGACAGGGGGGTACAATGAGCAGTTCTTC,CAWAGTGGYNEQFF
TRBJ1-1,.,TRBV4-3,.,TGCGCCTCGGGTAGGGGCCGTATGACTGAAGCTTTCTTT,CASGRGRMTEAFF
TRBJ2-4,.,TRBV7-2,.,TGTGCCAGCAGCTTACTGTCCCACCGGCACATTCAGTACTTC,CASSLLSHRHIQYF
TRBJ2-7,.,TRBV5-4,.,TGTGCCAGCAGCCACGTCTCGAGTCGGGCTAGCGAGCAGTACTTC,CASSHVSSRASEQYF
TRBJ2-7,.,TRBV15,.,TGTGCCACCAGCAGCCTACAGCGAGATCTGCAGTACTTC,CATSSLQRDLQYF
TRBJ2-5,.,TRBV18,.,TGTGCCAGCCACCCCGTCGGGGGAGAGACCCAGTACTTC,CASHPVGGETQYF
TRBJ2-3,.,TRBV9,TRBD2,TGTGCCAGCAGCGTAGCGGCGGGGGGACGAACAGATACGCAGTATTTT,CASSVAAGGRTDTQYF
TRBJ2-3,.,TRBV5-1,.,TGCGCCAGCAGCTTGAAGGGGGGAATTGGCACAGATACGCAGTATTTT,CASSLKGGIGTDTQYF
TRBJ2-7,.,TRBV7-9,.,TGTGCCAGCAGCTTAGATTATCAGGAGGCGTACTTC,CASSLDYQEAYF
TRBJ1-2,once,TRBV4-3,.,TGCGCCAGCAGCCAAGATTGGGGGGAAGTGGATGGCTACACCTTC,CASSQDWGEVDGYTF
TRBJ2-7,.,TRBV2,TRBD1,TGTGCCAGCAGCTCTCTCGGGACAGGGTTGATCGAGCAGTACTTC,CASSSLGTGLIEQYF
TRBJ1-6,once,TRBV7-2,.,TGTGCCAGCAGCTTAGCTGTAGGTTCTAATTCACCCCTCCACTTT,CASSLAVGSNSPLHF
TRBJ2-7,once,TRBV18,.,TGTGCCAGCTCACAAAAGACGGGAGCCTACGAGCAGTACTTC,CASSQKTGAYEQYF
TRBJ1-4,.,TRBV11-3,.,TGTGCCAGCAGCTTAGAGGCCGGGACCCTGGTTGAAAAACTGTTTTTT,CASSLEAGTLVEKLFF
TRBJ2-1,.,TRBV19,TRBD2,TGTGCCAGTAGTATAGCGGGAGGATTAGCTGAGCAGTTCTTC,CASSIAGGLAEQFF
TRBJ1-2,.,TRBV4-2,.,TGTGCCAGCAGCTTGGATGCCTATGGCTACACCTTC,CASSLDAYGYTF
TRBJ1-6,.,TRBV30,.,TGTGCCTGGCGAGGGGGGCTCCGTGGTTCACCCCTCCACTTT,CAWRGGLRGSPLHF
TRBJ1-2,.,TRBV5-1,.,TGCGCCAGCAGCTTACAAACAGCCTATGGCTACACCTTC,CASSLQTAYGYTF
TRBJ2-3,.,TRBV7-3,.,TGTGCCAGCAGCTTAACGGGGCCAAGCACAGATACGCAGTATTTT,CASSLTGPSTDTQYF
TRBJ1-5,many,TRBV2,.,TGTGCCAGCAGTGATAATGTCCGGCAGCGGGGTCAGCCCCAGCATTTT,CASSDNVRQRGQPQHF
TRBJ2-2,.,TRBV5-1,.,TGCGCCAGCACTAACTTCGACCAAAGGACCGGGGAGCTGTTTTTT,CASTNFDQRTGELFF
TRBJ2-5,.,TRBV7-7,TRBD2,TGTGCTAGCAGCTCGGGACTAGCGGGGGTGGAGACCCAGTACTTC,CASSSGLAGVETQYF
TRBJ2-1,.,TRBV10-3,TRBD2,TGTGCCATCAGTGAAGGACTAGCCGTCCGAAACAATGAGCAGTTCTTC,CAISEGLAVRNNEQFF
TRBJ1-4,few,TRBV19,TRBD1,TGTGCCAGTAGTAAACAGGGGACTGGTGAAAAACTGTTTTTT,CASSKQGTGEKLFF
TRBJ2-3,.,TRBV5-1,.,TGCGCCAGCAGCTTGCGGACAGTTGGCACAGATACGCAGTATTTT,CASSLRTVGTDTQYF
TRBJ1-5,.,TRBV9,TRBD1,TGTGCCAGCAGCGTAGGGGACAGCCGGCAGCCCCAGCATTTT,CASSVGDSRQPQHF
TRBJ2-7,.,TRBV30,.,TGTGCCTGGAGTGTGGAGAACGAGCAGTACTTC,CAWSVENEQYF
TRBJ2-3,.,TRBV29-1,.,TGCAGCGTTGAAGCCCAGGGGGGAACAGATACGCAGTATTTT,CSVEAQGGTDTQYF
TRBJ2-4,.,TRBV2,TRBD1,TGTGCCAGCAGTAGTACAGGGGGCCAAAATCGCTTC,CASSSTGGQNRF
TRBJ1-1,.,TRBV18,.,TGTGCCAGCTCACCACGACAGGACATGAACACTGAAGCTTTCTTT,CASSPRQDMNTEAFF
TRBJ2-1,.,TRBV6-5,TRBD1,TGTGCCAGCCAACCCACAGGGGGTAACAATGAGCAGTTCTTC,CASQPTGGNNEQFF
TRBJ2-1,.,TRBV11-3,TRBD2,TGTGCCAGCAGCCCTCGGGCGGGGACTAGCGGGAGTAATGAGCAGTTCTTC,CASSPRAGTSGSNEQFF
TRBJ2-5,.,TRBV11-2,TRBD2,TGTGCCAGCAGCCCCTCCGCGGGAGCTATTGAGACCCAGTACTTC,CASSPSAGAIETQYF
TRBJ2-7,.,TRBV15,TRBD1,TGTGCCACCGGACAGGGGGCTTTTTACGAGCAGTACTTC,CATGQGAFYEQYF
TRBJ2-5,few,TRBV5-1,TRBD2,TGCGCCAGCAGCTTGGAACTAGCGGGGGCCCAAGAGACCCAGTACTTC,CASSLELAGAQETQYF
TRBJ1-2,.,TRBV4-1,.,TGCGCCAGCAGCCAAGAATACGGGGACAACTATGGCTACACCTTC,CASSQEYGDNYGYTF
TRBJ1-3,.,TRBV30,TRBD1,TGTGCCTGGAAGGGCAGGGGGGCCGCTGGAAACACCATATATTTT,CAWKGRGAAGNTIYF
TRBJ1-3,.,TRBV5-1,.,TGCGCCAGCAGCTTGGGAGGACACAACTCTGGAAACACCATATATTTT,CASSLGGHNSGNTIYF
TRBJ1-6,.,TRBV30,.,TGTGCCTTTGGACAGACGAATAATTCACCCCTCCACTTT,CAFGQTNNSPLHF
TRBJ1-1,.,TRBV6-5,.,TGTGCCAGCAGTTACTCGGAGGGGGACACTGAAGCTTTCTTT,CASSYSEGDTEAFF
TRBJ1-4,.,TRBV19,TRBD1,TGTGCCAGTAGAGACAGGGGCGGTGGAACTAATGAAAAACTGTTTTTT,CASRDRGGGTNEKLFF
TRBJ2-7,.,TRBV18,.,TGTGCCAGCTCACCAAGGAAGGGAGAAGGGGCCGCCTACGAGCAGTACTTC,CASSPRKGEGAAYEQYF